A selection of T cell receptor beta chains follows, all from one sample in a study of cytomegalovirus exposure and HLA in healthy donors. This table comes from immunoSEQ multiplex PCR, and its TCRdb copy is limited to in-frame clones, with some not included. Seen here are more than 100,000 clones, around three quarters observed once, and the top ten hold about 3.7%. Sequencing was carried out using PBMCs. The receptors here all came from a human donor in good health. Each CDR3 is given with its conserved first and last residue. Fields, in order: CDR3 length, clone size, D gene, J gene, V gene, CDR3 protein, CDR3 DNA. D genes are given only for firm matches. Clone size appears in some rows only: once, few, many, or a class for an expanded clone.

15	NA	NA	TRBJ2-7	TRBV27	CASSLSTGGTYEQYF	TGTGCCAGCAGTTTATCTACCGGGGGTACCTACGAGCAGTACTTC
15	NA	TRBD1	TRBJ1-1	TRBV18	CASSPPTGDPREAFF	TGTGCCAGCTCACCACCGACAGGGGACCCCAGGGAAGCTTTCTTT
16	NA	TRBD2	TRBJ2-3	TRBV11-3	CASSLDEERDPDTQYF	TGTGCCAGCAGCTTAGATGAGGAGCGGGACCCAGATACGCAGTATTTT
14	NA	NA	TRBJ2-1	TRBV6-1	CASSDAGRRYEQFF	TGTGCCAGCAGTGATGCGGGCAGACGTTATGAGCAGTTCTTC
14	NA	NA	TRBJ1-2	TRBV6-6	CASSETGLNYGYTF	TGTGCCAGCAGTGAGACGGGACTCAACTATGGCTACACCTTC
16	NA	TRBD1	TRBJ1-4	TRBV19	CASSIDTGALNEKLFF	TGTGCCAGTAGTATCGACACAGGGGCCCTTAATGAAAAACTGTTTTTT
12	once	TRBD1	TRBJ2-7	TRBV18	CASSTTGYEQYF	TGTGCCAGCTCAACGACAGGGTACGAGCAGTACTTC
13	NA	NA	TRBJ1-5	TRBV7-2	CASSLGENQPQHF	TGTGCCAGCAGCTTAGGGGAGAATCAGCCCCAGCATTTT
15	NA	NA	TRBJ1-1	TRBV18	CASSPTGLMNTEAFF	TGTGCCAGCTCACCCACAGGGCTCATGAACACTGAAGCTTTCTTT
16	NA	TRBD2	TRBJ2-1	TRBV7-3	CASSSTPGLGLNEQFF	TGTGCCAGCAGCTCCACTCCGGGACTAGGGCTAAATGAGCAGTTCTTC
15	few	NA	TRBJ1-3	TRBV28	CASSPTSSRGNTIYF	TGTGCCAGCAGTCCCACATCCTCACGTGGAAACACCATATATTTT
14	NA	NA	TRBJ1-4	TRBV6-6	CASSYTDSNEKLFF	TGTGCCAGCAGTTACACAGACAGTAATGAAAAACTGTTTTTT
16	NA	TRBD1	TRBJ1-5	TRBV6-1	CASSEGTGTPYKPQHF	TGTGCCAGCAGTGAAGGGACAGGGACCCCATATAAGCCCCAGCATTTT
14	NA	NA	TRBJ2-2	TRBV2	CASSQTRGFGELFF	TGTGCCAGCAGCCAAACGAGAGGTTTTGGGGAGCTGTTTTTT
15	NA	NA	TRBJ2-3	TRBV27	CASSLQGTLRGTQYF	TGTGCCAGCAGTCTACAGGGGACTCTCCGTGGTACGCAGTATTTT
16	NA	NA	TRBJ2-1	TRBV18	CASSPPLVVSYNEQFF	TGTGCCAGCTCCCCGCCTCTGGTAGTGTCCTACAATGAGCAGTTCTTC
12	NA	NA	TRBJ2-7	TRBV29-1	CSVEGQSYEQYF	TGCAGCGTTGAGGGACAATCCTACGAGCAGTACTTC
14	NA	TRBD2	TRBJ2-3	TRBV7-2	CASSTGTRVNTQYF	TGTGCCAGCAGCACCGGGACTAGAGTCAATACGCAGTATTTT
16	NA	NA	TRBJ2-1	TRBV6-6	CASKGRGRSSYNEQFF	TGTGCCAGCAAGGGGCGGGGAAGGAGCTCCTACAATGAGCAGTTCTTC
14	NA	NA	TRBJ1-5	TRBV2	CASRAGHSNQPQHF	TGTGCCAGCAGGGCCGGACATAGCAATCAGCCCCAGCATTTT
11	NA	NA	TRBJ2-7	TRBV30	CAWSMGDEQYF	TGTGCCTGGAGCATGGGAGACGAGCAGTACTTC
14	NA	TRBD2	TRBJ2-4	TRBV6-5	CASSYSSGTNSQYF	TGTGCCAGCAGTTACTCGAGCGGGACGAACAGTCAGTACTTC
15	NA	TRBD1	TRBJ1-1	TRBV2	CASSEDRGLFLEAFF	TGTGCCAGCAGTGAAGACAGGGGGCTATTTCTTGAGGCTTTCTTT
16	NA	TRBD1	TRBJ2-7	TRBV6-5	CASSSRSGTGAGEQYF	TGTGCCAGCAGTTCCCGATCCGGGACAGGGGCAGGGGAGCAGTACTTC
17	NA	NA	TRBJ1-1	TRBV27	CASSLYGSGGMNTEAFF	TGTGCCAGCAGTTTATATGGTTCCGGGGGTATGAATACTGAAGCTTTCTTT
12	NA	NA	TRBJ2-5	TRBV5-1	CASRGDQETQYF	TGCGCCAGCAGGGGAGACCAAGAGACCCAGTACTTC
16	NA	TRBD2	TRBJ2-1	TRBV27	CASSLSRGGPHSEQFF	TGTGCCAGCAGTTTATCGAGGGGAGGGCCTCACAGTGAGCAGTTCTTC
16	NA	NA	TRBJ2-1	TRBV6-5	CASSYSRIVGDNEQFF	TGTGCCAGCAGTTACAGCAGGATAGTCGGGGACAATGAGCAGTTCTTC
15	NA	TRBD1	TRBJ2-7	TRBV18	CASSPPGQGDYEQYF	TGTGCCAGCTCACCCCCGGGACAGGGAGACTACGAGCAGTACTTC
13	NA	NA	TRBJ1-2	TRBV9	CASSVEAGQGYTF	TGTGCCAGCAGCGTAGAGGCAGGACAGGGCTACACCTTC
14	NA	TRBD2	TRBJ2-3	TRBV2	CASSGGRAPDTQYF	TGTGCCAGCAGTGGCGGGAGGGCGCCGGATACGCAGTATTTT
15	NA	NA	TRBJ1-2	TRBV29-1	CSVEDSGTRSYGYTF	TGCAGCGTTGAAGATTCCGGGACAAGGTCCTATGGCTACACCTTC
15	NA	TRBD1	TRBJ1-2	TRBV19	CASSYWGQENYGYTF	TGTGCCAGTAGTTACTGGGGACAGGAAAACTATGGCTACACCTTC
16	NA	TRBD2	TRBJ2-3	TRBV5-4	CASSLRTSGRTDTQYF	TGTGCCAGCAGCCTTCGGACTAGCGGGAGGACAGATACGCAGTATTTT
14	once	TRBD1	TRBJ1-1	TRBV7-2	CASSPGQPGTEAFF	TGTGCCAGCAGCCCGGGACAGCCGGGCACTGAAGCTTTCTTT
12	once	NA	TRBJ2-5	TRBV28	CASSSSLETQYF	TGTGCCAGCAGTTCCTCACTAGAGACCCAGTACTTC
15	NA	TRBD1	TRBJ2-7	TRBV19	CASSGQGQNLYEQYF	TGTGCCAGTAGTGGTCAGGGACAGAACCTTTACGAGCAGTACTTC
14	NA	NA	TRBJ2-1	TRBV5-1	CASSLLFGYDEQFF	TGCGCCAGCAGCTTGTTGTTCGGGTATGATGAGCAGTTCTTC
15	few	NA	TRBJ1-1	TRBV4-1	CASSQARGLSTEAFF	TGCGCCAGCAGCCAAGCGCGGGGTTTGAGCACTGAAGCTTTCTTT
14	NA	NA	TRBJ1-5	TRBV5-6	CASSLDGGLQPQHF	TGTGCCAGCAGCTTGGACGGGGGTTTACAGCCCCAGCATTTT
13	NA	TRBD1	TRBJ2-7	TRBV7-3	CASSPQTGSTKYF	TGTGCCAGCAGCCCACAGACAGGGAGCACGAAGTACTTC